These 15 T cell receptor beta chains were all obtained from the same sample, sequenced in a study of blood T cells in healthy people across ages. Combining a sample-barcoded 5' primer with a J-beta primer mix, a second PCR ran for roughly 6 to 12 cycles. TCRdb re-called the 5' RACE reads with MiXCR, one entry per CDR3 protein. The top ten hold approximately 11% of the sample, which has 1.5 million to 2 million distinct CDR3 sequences, about 35% seen once. Material for sequencing was blood. These receptors were obtained from a woman aged 25 to 39 in good health.

This clonotype has just a few counts. The V and J genes are TRBV20-1 and TRBJ2-6; D might be TRBD1 (6 bases). The CDR3 spans 15 residues. Trimming removed 6 bases from V and 2 bases from J, with 14 bases in between. Germline V gives CDR1 DFQATT, CDR2 SNEGSKA (reference sequence). The CDR3 DNA follows: TGCAGTGCCAGGGGCTCCCTCGCTGGGGCCAACGTCCTGACTTTC. Amino acids: CSARGSLAGANVLTF.

This clonotype occurred many times. The V and J genes are TRBV10-3 and TRBJ1-2; the D gene is possibly TRBD1 (5 bases). From germline, CDR1 is ENHRY and CDR2 SYGVKD. Between the trimmed V and J ends, which lost 7 bases and 2 bases, there was a span of 17 bases. CDR3 length: 15 amino acids. CDR3 nucleotides: TGTGCCATCAAGGGCCGGGACGTCGACAACTATGGCTACACCTTC. It encodes CAIKGRDVDNYGYTF.

Ten or more counts support this clonotype. The CDR3 DNA sequence: TGTGCCAGCAGTAGACTGGACTCCTACGAGCAGTACTTC. Translation gives CASSRLDSYEQYF. The chain combines TRBV28 with TRBJ2-7; the D is unclear. V was pared by 5 bases and J by 0 bases, with 8 bases between. Germline assignment: CDR1 MDHEN and CDR2 SYDVKM. This CDR3 comprises 13 residues. Complete variable domain (other parts from reference TRBV28 and TRBJ2-7): DVKVTQSSRYLVKRTGEKVFLECVQDMDHENMFWYRQDPGLGLRLIYFSYDVKMKEKGDIPEGYSVSREKKERFSLILESASTNQTSMYLCASSRLDSYEQYFGPGTRLTVT.

V usage is TRBV3-1 and J usage is TRBJ2-3, with D perhaps given as TRBD1 or TRBD2 (6 bases each). Germline CDR1 and CDR2: LGHDT and YNNKEL (reference sequence). CDR3 size: 15 residues. The V end lost 6 bases, the J end lost 1 base, and 14 bases lay between the germline ends. CDR3: CASRPRGRGTDTQYF. Here the CDR3 DNA reads TGTGCCAGCAGGCCCCGGGGGCGGGGCACAGATACGCAGTATTTT.

Comment on this clonotype: This could be a read error, since a much larger clone is one nucleotide away. V is TRBV20-1 and J is TRBJ2-3; 10 positions agree with TRBD2. This CDR3 contains 16 residues. CDR1 is DFQATT and CDR2 is SNEGSKA in the germline V gene (reference sequence). For the CDR3, the DNA is TGCGGTGTCAGAAGTACTAGCGGGGAGACCACAGATACGCAGTATTTT. Protein sequence: CGVRSTSGETTDTQYF.

This chain connects TRBV9 to TRBJ2-1, with 11 bases fitting TRBD1. This CDR3 spans 16 amino acids. From germline, CDR1 is SGDLS and CDR2 YYNGEE. V gave up 3 bases and J gave up 8 bases; unmatched junction bases: 10. Here the CDR3 DNA reads TGTGCCAGCAGCGCCTCTTCCGGGACAGGGGGGGATGAGCAGTTCTTC. It specifies CASSASSGTGGDEQFF. Full variable domain (outside the CDR3, taken from reference TRBV9 and TRBJ2-1): DSGVTQTPKHLITATGQRVTLRCSPRSGDLSVYWYQQSLDQGLQFLIQYYNGEERAKGNILERFSAQQFPDLHSELNLSSLELGDSALYFCASSASSGTGGDEQFFGPGTRLTVL.

This clonotype showed up just once. Germline is not matched at one junction end, which may reflect a read error. The chain uses TRBV15 and TRBJ1-4, with D possibly being TRBD1 (5 bases). In germline, CDR1 is LNHNV, CDR2 YYDKDF (reference sequence). This CDR3 is 16 amino acids long. The CDR3 is CATSRDPGTTYEKRFF. CDR3 DNA: TGTGCCACCAGCAGAGATCCCGGGACCACATATGAAAAACGGTTTTTT.

This clonotype was recorded a few times. The V call is TRBV7-3, the J call TRBJ2-3; D gene uncertain. From germline, CDR1 is SGHTA and CDR2 FQGTGA. This CDR3 has 12 residues. With 6 bases removed from V and 7 bases from J, the gap between germline ends came to 11 bases. The CDR3 region has the DNA TGTGCCAGCAGTCTAACGAGCAATACGCAGTATTTT. Its translation: CASSLTSNTQYF.

J is TRBJ1-1 and V is TRBV6-2 or TRBV6-3, with D hard to call. Germline-derived CDR1 and CDR2 are MNHEY and SVGEGT. V was cut by 4 bases and J by 4 bases, with 13 bases left in between. CDR3 length: 14 amino acids. Written as DNA, the CDR3 is TGTGCCAGCAGTTCCTCATGGGGTCCCACTGAAGCTTTCTTT. Its protein product is CASSSSWGPTEAFF.

This chain uses TRBV20-1 with TRBJ2-4; D unresolved. The CDR3 is 16 amino acids. V lost 0 bases, J lost 0 bases, and 12 bases lay in between. Germline-derived CDR1 and CDR2 are DFQATT and SNEGSKA (reference sequence). CDR3 amino acids: CSARDRPSLAKNIQYF. DNA of the CDR3: TGCAGTGCTAGAGACAGACCTTCCCTAGCCAAAAACATTCAGTACTTC.

The rearrangement links TRBV18 to TRBJ1-2, with a weak D call TRBD1 (5 bases). The V end was cut by 0 bases, the J end by 2 bases, with 7 bases between. The CDR3 runs to 14 residues. Germline loops: CDR1 KGHSH, CDR2 LQKENI. CDR3 protein: CASSPPRANYGYTF. CDR3 in DNA: TGTGCCAGCTCACCACCCAGGGCCAACTATGGCTACACCTTC.

The rearrangement links TRBV5-1 to TRBJ2-7; D call uncertain. Germline values: CDR1 SGHRS, CDR2 YFSETQ. This CDR3 comprises 14 residues. V was trimmed by 3 bases and J by 4 bases, leaving 14 bases between them. CDR3 loop: CASSWAPGPYEQYF. The CDR3 DNA reads as TGCGCCAGCAGCTGGGCCCCTGGGCCGTACGAGCAGTACTTC. Complete variable domain (other parts from reference TRBV5-1 and TRBJ2-7): KAGVTQTPRYLIKTRGQQVTLSCSPISGHRSVSWYQQTPGQGLQFLFEYFSETQRNKGNFPGRFSGRQFSNSRSEMNVSTLELGDSALYLCASSWAPGPYEQYFGPGTRLTVT.

This clonotype was counted between two and nine times. The V and J genes are TRBV18 and TRBJ2-3, with 7 nucleotides matching TRBD1. V was pared by 2 bases and J by 2 bases, with 7 bases of the junction left unmatched. The CDR3 has 16 residues. Germline CDR1 and CDR2: KGHSH and LQKENI. CDR3 bases: TGTGCCAGCTCACCAAGGGACAGACCTTACACAGATACGCAGTATTTT. It encodes CASSPRDRPYTDTQYF. Full variable domain (rest looked up from reference TRBV18 and TRBJ2-3): NAGVMQNPRHLVRRRGQEARLRCSPMKGHSHVYWYRQLPEEGLKFMVYLQKENIIDESGMPKERFSAEFPKEGPSILRIQQVVRGDSAAYFCASSPRDRPYTDTQYFGPGTRLTVL.

This clonotype has more than one count but fewer than ten. V and J are TRBV12-3 or TRBV12-4 and TRBJ2-5, with TRBD2 as a possible D gene (5 bases). The J call may not be correct, given that the DNA end is closer to TRBJ2-7. CDR3 length: 14 amino acids. The CDR3 reads CASSDSATPYEQYF. CDR3 DNA: TGTGCCAGCAGTGATAGCGCCACCCCGTACGAGCAGTACTTC.

This chain uses TRBV12-3 or TRBV12-4 with TRBJ2-1; the D call may be TRBD1 or TRBD2 (6 bases each). CDR3 length: 18 residues. The V and J ends lost 0 bases and 0 bases respectively, with 15 bases between them. DNA of the CDR3: TGTGCCAGCAGTTTAGCCGGGGTGGGGGGCCTCTCCTACAATGAGCAGTTCTTC. It translates to CASSLAGVGGLSYNEQFF.